What follows are 22 T cell receptor beta chains derived from one specimen sequenced in a study of glioma-infiltrating T cells after dendritic cell vaccination. Only in-frame clones appear in the TCRdb table, and some are missing; sequencing was by immunoSEQ multiplex PCR. The table records 100,000 or so clones, around 84% of them present only once. The sequences come from blood, collected before dendritic cell vaccination. The receptors were sampled from a human donor with glioblastoma.

For this clone: At one end, the junction sequence differs from germline, possibly due to a read error. The CDR3 DNA reads as TGTGCCAGCAGCGAATCGGGCAGGGCCTCTAATAATTCACCCCTCCACTTT. This sequence encodes CASSESGRASNNSPLHF. This chain links TRBV25-1 with TRBJ1-6, with TRBD1 as a possible D gene (5 bases). From germline, CDR1 is MGHDK and CDR2 SYGVNS. This CDR3 is built from 17 residues.

This clone has only one observation. The chain carries TRBV7-5 and TRBJ1-5. TRBV7-5 has pseudogene status. The CDR3 length is 15 residues. The CDR3 loop reads CVRSLVLRSNQPQHF. Here the CDR3 DNA reads TGTGTCAGAAGCTTAGTTCTCCGGAGCAATCAGCCCCAGCATTTT.

The rearrangement joins TRBV30 to TRBJ2-2; TRBD2 aligns across 7 bases. The germline V gene has CDR1 GTSNPN and CDR2 SVGIG (reference sequence). This CDR3 comprises 19 residues. Trimming cost V 2 bases and J 6 bases; bases outside gene matches: 21. The CDR3 region is CAWSFVGFWGGKVPGELFF. CDR3 nucleotides: TGTGCCTGGAGTTTTGTTGGGTTTTGGGGGGGTAAAGTTCCCGGGGAGCTGTTTTTT.

The chain uses TRBV4-1 and TRBJ1-2; possible D gene TRBD1, 5 bases. V lost 2 bases and J 4 bases, leaving 8 bases between the germline ends. Per germline, CDR1 MGHRA and CDR2 YSYEKL. The CDR3 runs 13 residues. The CDR3 is CASSQSTAYGYTF. The CDR3 DNA is TGCGCCAGCAGCCAATCGACAGCCTATGGCTACACCTTC.

This clone was detected only a few times. The rearrangement uses TRBV19 and TRBJ1-2; 11 bases agree with TRBD1. CDR1 LNHDA and CDR2 SQIVND come from the germline V gene (reference sequence). The trim removed 7 bases at V and 5 bases at J, leaving 9 bases unmatched. This CDR3 contains 15 residues. CDR3 in amino acids: CASTLGGQGVYGYTF. For the CDR3, the DNA is TGTGCCAGTACTCTCGGGGGACAGGGGGTTTATGGCTACACCTTC.

The rearrangement links TRBV5-6 to TRBJ2-5, with 7 nucleotides matching TRBD2. The V segment lost 4 bases and the J segment 5 bases; nucleotides outside the gene matches: 8. The V gene's germline CDR1 is SGHDT and CDR2 YYEEEE. CDR3 length: 14 residues. The CDR3 region is CASSRGGSRETQYF. The CDR3 region has the DNA TGTGCCAGCAGCCGGGGAGGGTCGCGGGAGACCCAGTACTTC.

This clone came up a few times. The chain is built from TRBV7-6 and TRBJ2-7; D remains ambiguous. The CDR3 runs 14 residues. V gave up 2 bases and J gave up 0 bases, with 8 bases separating them. CDR1 SGHVS and CDR2 FNYEAQ come from the germline V gene. CDR3 in amino acids: CASSLSGFSYEQYF. The CDR3 coding sequence is TGTGCCAGCAGCTTATCCGGGTTCTCCTACGAGCAGTACTTC.

The chain links TRBV7-6 to TRBJ2-1; 12 nucleotides align to TRBD1. CDR1 is SGHVS, CDR2 FNYEAQ, per germline. Trimming at V came to 1 base and at J to 7 bases, leaving 11 bases not matched to a gene. CDR3 length: 18 residues. CDR3 bases: TGTGCCAGCAGCTTAGGTTTAGCTGGGACAGGGGGCGGGAATGAGCAGTTCTTC. This gives the protein CASSLGLAGTGGGNEQFF.

The chain has TRBV19 and TRBJ2-7; 8 nucleotides agree with TRBD1. CDR1 and CDR2 (germline): LNHDA, SQIVND (reference sequence). With 5 bases clipped from V and 2 bases from J, the junction kept 2 bases outside the gene matches. The CDR3 is made up of 13 amino acids. The CDR3 nucleotides read TGTGCCAGTAGTCCGGGACAGGCCTACGAGCAGTACTTC. Encoded protein: CASSPGQAYEQYF.

J is TRBJ1-1 and V is TRBV25-1; 8 nucleotides match TRBD1. Trimming removed 4 bases from V and 2 bases from J; junction bases left unmatched: 9. CDR1 and CDR2 from the germline V gene are MGHDK and SYGVNS. The CDR3 is 16 amino acids. The CDR3 coding sequence is TGTGCCAGCAGTGCATCCAGGGGGCTCCTTAACACTGAAGCTTTCTTT. Translated: CASSASRGLLNTEAFF.

This clone appeared once. CDR3 bases: TGTGCCAGCAGTCTCGACAGGGCTGGGGCCAACGTCCTGACTTTC. The encoded protein is CASSLDRAGANVLTF. J is TRBJ2-6 and V is TRBV6-5; TRBD1 agrees at 7 bases. The CDR3 is 15 residues long. CDR1 and CDR2 (germline): MNHEY, SVGAGI. The V gene end was trimmed by 5 bases and the J gene end by 2 bases; junction bases not matched to a gene: 3.

This clone was seen a single time. This sequence joins TRBV4-1 and TRBJ1-4, with 10 bases fitting TRBD1. V shed 0 bases and J 8 bases; nucleotides not matched to a gene: 3. This CDR3 has 15 residues. CDR1 is MGHRA, CDR2 YSYEKL, per germline. The CDR3 protein is CASSQEGTGEEKLFF. The CDR3 DNA reads as TGCGCCAGCAGCCAAGAGGGGACAGGGGAGGAAAAACTGTTTTTT.

This rearrangement joins TRBV5-1 to TRBJ2-1; 7 bases match TRBD2. The germline CDR1 and CDR2 sequences are SGHRS and YFSETQ. The CDR3 sequence is 16 residues long. V gave up 0 bases and J gave up 4 bases; unmatched junction bases: 7. CDR3 region: CASSLAGGRIYNEQFF. CDR3 nucleotide sequence: TGCGCCAGCAGCTTGGCCGGGGGGAGAATTTACAATGAGCAGTTCTTC. The full variable domain, its missing parts supplied by reference TRBV5-1 and TRBJ2-1, is KAGVTQTPRYLIKTRGQQVTLSCSPISGHRSVSWYQQTPGQGLQFLFEYFSETQRNKGNFPGRFSGRQFSNSRSEMNVSTLELGDSALYLCASSLAGGRIYNEQFFGPGTRLTVL.

This clone has only a few counts. This chain links TRBV6-4 with TRBJ2-1; TRBD1 matches 9 bases. Germline values: CDR1 MRHNA, CDR2 SNTAGT. This CDR3 is built from 16 residues. The trim removed 3 bases at V and 0 bases at J, leaving 3 bases unmatched. The CDR3 reads CASSDTGQGSYNEQFF. The CDR3 bases are TGTGCCAGCAGTGATACGGGACAGGGCTCCTACAATGAGCAGTTCTTC.

CDR3 residues: CASSPFAHRDRAQMYTGELFF. CDR3 nucleotide sequence: TGTGCCAGCTCACCATTCGCGCATCGGGACAGGGCGCAAATGTACACCGGGGAGCTGTTTTTT. The rearrangement joins TRBV18 to TRBJ2-2, with 9 bases lining up with TRBD1. The CDR3 is 21 residues long. Germline V gene sequence: CDR1 KGHSH, CDR2 LQKENI. V lost 2 bases and J lost 3; bases outside the gene matches: 19.

V gene TRBV5-1 combines with J gene TRBJ2-7; D gene uncertain. V was shortened by 3 bases and J by 1 base, with 14 bases between the two germline ends. Germline-derived CDR1 and CDR2 are SGHRS and YFSETQ. There are 15 residues in the CDR3. The CDR3 sequence is CASSSSAGESYEQYF. The CDR3 DNA is TGCGCCAGCAGCTCCTCGGCAGGCGAATCCTACGAGCAGTACTTC.

The chain links TRBV19 to TRBJ1-1; D possibly corresponds to TRBD1 (6 bases). CDR3 length: 15 amino acids. The V end lost 1 base, the J end lost 5 bases, and 14 bases lay between the germline ends. Looked up from germline, CDR1 is LNHDA and CDR2 is SQIVND (reference sequence). Here the CDR3 reads CASSIAAQGDTEAFF. CDR3 in DNA: TGTGCCAGTAGTATAGCCGCACAGGGAGATACTGAAGCTTTCTTT.

V and J are TRBV5-1 and TRBJ1-5, with 8 bases identical to TRBD1. This CDR3 comprises 18 residues. Per the germline V gene, CDR1 is SGHRS and CDR2 is YFSETQ. V was pared by 0 bases and J by 0 bases, with 8 bases of the junction left unmatched. The DNA for the CDR3 is TGCGCCAGCAGCTTGGTCCCAGGGGGCAGAGGTAGCAATCAGCCCCAGCATTTT. Its protein product is CASSLVPGGRGSNQPQHF.

The J gene is TRBJ1-5, the V gene TRBV27; 7 bases agree with TRBD1. Trimming cost V 6 bases and J 5 bases; bases outside gene matches: 7. The CDR3 is 14 amino acids. Per germline, CDR1 MNHEY and CDR2 SMNVEV (reference sequence). CDR3 bases: TGTGCCAGCAGAAACACAGGGGAGGATCAGCCCCAGCATTTT. It codes for CASRNTGEDQPQHF.

V usage is TRBV4-1 and J usage is TRBJ2-1, with no clear D. V was pared by 2 bases and J by 8 bases, with 7 bases between. The CDR3 consists of 12 residues. Germline CDR1 MGHRA, CDR2 YSYEKL. In DNA form, the CDR3 reads TGCGCCAGCAGCCAATATGTCCATGAGCAGTTCTTC. This gives the protein CASSQYVHEQFF.

V and J are TRBV5-6 and TRBJ2-3; 8 bases fit TRBD2. Germline V lookup: CDR1 SGHDT, CDR2 YYEEEE. The CDR3 extends over 15 amino acids. V was pared by 4 bases and J by 4 bases, with 8 bases of the junction left unmatched. The CDR3 DNA sequence: TGTGCCAGCAGCCCGGGACTAGTTGGCGCAGATACGCAGTATTTT. Protein sequence: CASSPGLVGADTQYF.

This chain uses TRBV19 with TRBJ1-2; D is ambiguous. Germline CDR1 is LNHDA and CDR2 is SQIVND (reference sequence). The CDR3 totals 15 residues. V lost 2 bases and J 4 bases, leaving 14 bases between the germline ends. In DNA, the CDR3 is TGTGCCAGTAGTATATCGGAGAGGCAGTCCTATGGCTACACCTTC. Translating it yields CASSISERQSYGYTF. The full variable domain, with the rest looked up from reference TRBV19 and TRBJ1-2, is DGGITQSPKYLFRKEGQNVTLSCEQNLNHDAMYWYRQDPGQGLRLIYYSQIVNDFQKGDIAEGYSVSREKKESFPLTVTSAQKNPTAFYLCASSISERQSYGYTFGSGTRLTVV.